Listed here are 4 T cell receptor beta chains from one sample, sequenced in a study of naive and memory T cell subsets. The beta constant-region primer was an equimolar mix of two oligonucleotides covering TRBC1 and TRBC2. Ligated cDNA was amplified by four rounds of PCR with nested alpha and beta constant-region primers and SP2. TCRdb re-derived calls from the UMI-ligation and nested PCR reads in MiXCR, one entry per CDR3 protein. The sample has several thousand distinct CDR3 sequences; approximately 5.2% are singletons. Source material: effector memory CD8+ T cells from blood. Noted subset: effector memory, CD45RA- CD27-. The receptors come from a human donor in good health.

This clonotype was detected only a few times. J is TRBJ1-2 and V is TRBV5-6; 10 nucleotides line up with TRBD1. CDR1 and CDR2 (germline): SGHDT, YYEEEE. The CDR3 contains 19 residues. With V trimmed by 2 bases and J by 1 base, 14 bases remained unmatched. The CDR3 protein is CASSFPPFGGQGLNYGYTF. CDR3 coding DNA: TGTGCCAGCAGCTTCCCCCCGTTTGGGGGACAGGGGCTTAACTATGGCTACACCTTC.

The chain recombines TRBV2 with TRBJ2-1; TRBD2 agrees at 11 bases. Germline lookup yields CDR1 SNHLY and CDR2 FYNNEI. The CDR3 runs to 21 residues. With V trimmed by 10 bases and J by 9 bases, 32 bases remained unmatched. CDR3 loop: CANVVLRGQGISGRAIGEQFF. CDR3 coding DNA: TGTGCCAACGTTGTCCTCCGAGGACAGGGAATTAGCGGGAGGGCGATTGGTGAGCAGTTCTTC.

This clonotype is termed medium-sized. This chain links TRBV29-1 with TRBJ2-2; the D gene is possibly TRBD2 (6 bases). Deletions cut 8 bases from V and 4 bases from J, with 11 bases between. This CDR3 region has 12 residues. Germline assignment: CDR1 SQVTM and CDR2 ANQGSEA. The CDR3 DNA follows: TGCAGCACGACCGGGGGCACCGGGGAGCTGTTTTTT. This sequence encodes CSTTGGTGELFF.

This clonotype is medium-sized by share. The V call is TRBV4-3, the J call TRBJ1-6; D may be TRBD1 (6 bases). The CDR3 contains 16 residues. Germline V CDR1 and CDR2: LGHNA, YSLEER. With 1 base removed from V and 10 bases from J, the gap between germline ends came to 17 bases. This chain's CDR3 is CASSQVLSGDGSPLHF. CDR3 nucleotide sequence: TGCGCCAGCAGCCAAGTACTCTCAGGGGACGGCTCACCCCTCCACTTT.